The T cell receptor (beta chain) described here comes from a study of neoadjuvant anti-PD-1 for oral cavity cancer. About the research overall: Patients without progression received a fourth nivolumab dose around day 43, then surgical resection on days 50-56.

The time point is: after neoadjuvant nivolumab, at surgical resection. No culture or expansion preceded analysis of these blood cells. The length of the CDR3 is 15 residues. The germline gives CDR1 SGHTA, CDR2 FQGTGA. Trimming cost V 5 bases and J 0 bases, with 11 bases left between them. The protocol was immunoSEQ multiplex PCR, while the TCRdb copy is restricted to in-frame clones and leaves out a portion. Of about 68,000 clones listed, 70% to 90% are singletons. This sequence joins TRBV7-3 and TRBJ2-1, with D possibly TRBD1 on 6 matching bases. The material sequenced was PBMCs, taken after nivolumab (anti-PD-1) treatment. The source is a person between 40 and 79 years old with oral cavity squamous cell carcinoma. The CDR3 coding sequence is TGTGCCAGCAGCGATGGACAGAGCTCCTACAATGAGCAGTTCTTC. Protein sequence: CASSDGQSSYNEQFF. The variable domain in full, completed from reference TRBV7-3 and TRBJ2-1, reads GAGVSQTPSNKVTEKGKYVELRCDPISGHTALYWYRQSLGQGPEFLIYFQGTGAADDSGLPNDRFFAVRPEGSVSTLKIQRTERGDSAVYLCASSDGQSSYNEQFFGPGTRLTVL.